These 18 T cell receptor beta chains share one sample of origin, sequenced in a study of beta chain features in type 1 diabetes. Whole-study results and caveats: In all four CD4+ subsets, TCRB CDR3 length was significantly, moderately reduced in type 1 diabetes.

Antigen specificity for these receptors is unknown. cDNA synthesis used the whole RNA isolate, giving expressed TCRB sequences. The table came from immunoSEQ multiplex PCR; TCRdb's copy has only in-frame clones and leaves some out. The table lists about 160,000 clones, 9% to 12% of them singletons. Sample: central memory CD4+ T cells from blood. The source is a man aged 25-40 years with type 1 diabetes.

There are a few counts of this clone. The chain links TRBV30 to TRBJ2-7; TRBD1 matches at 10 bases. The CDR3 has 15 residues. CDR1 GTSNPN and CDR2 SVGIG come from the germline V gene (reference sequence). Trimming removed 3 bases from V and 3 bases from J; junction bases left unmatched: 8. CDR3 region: CAWRAGTGAVYEQYF. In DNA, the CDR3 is TGTGCCTGGAGAGCAGGGACAGGGGCGGTCTACGAGCAGTACTTC.

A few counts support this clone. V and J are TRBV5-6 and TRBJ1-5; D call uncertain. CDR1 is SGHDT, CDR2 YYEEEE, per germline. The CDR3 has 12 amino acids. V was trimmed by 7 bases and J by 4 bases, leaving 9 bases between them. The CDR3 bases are TGTGCCAGCGGCAGGTTTAATCAGCCCCAGCATTTT. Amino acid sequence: CASGRFNQPQHF.

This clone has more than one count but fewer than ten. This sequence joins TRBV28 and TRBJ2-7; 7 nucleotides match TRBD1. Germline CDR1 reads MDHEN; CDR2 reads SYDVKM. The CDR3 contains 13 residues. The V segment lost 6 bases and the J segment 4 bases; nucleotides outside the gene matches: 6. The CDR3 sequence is CASRTGTAYEQYF. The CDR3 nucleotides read TGTGCCAGCAGGACAGGGACAGCATACGAGCAGTACTTC.

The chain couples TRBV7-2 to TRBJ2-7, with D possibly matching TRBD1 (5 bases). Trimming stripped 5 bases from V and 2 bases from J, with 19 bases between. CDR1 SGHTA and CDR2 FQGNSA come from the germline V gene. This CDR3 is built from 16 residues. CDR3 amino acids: CASSQDSQGWPYEQYF. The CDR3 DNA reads TGTGCCAGCAGCCAAGATAGTCAGGGATGGCCCTACGAGCAGTACTTC. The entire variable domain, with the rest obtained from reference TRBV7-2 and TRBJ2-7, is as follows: GAGVSQSPSNKVTEKGKDVELRCDPISGHTALYWYRQSLGQGLEFLIYFQGNSAPDKSGLPSDRFSAERTGGSVSTLTIQRTQQEDSAVYLCASSQDSQGWPYEQYFGPGTRLTVT.

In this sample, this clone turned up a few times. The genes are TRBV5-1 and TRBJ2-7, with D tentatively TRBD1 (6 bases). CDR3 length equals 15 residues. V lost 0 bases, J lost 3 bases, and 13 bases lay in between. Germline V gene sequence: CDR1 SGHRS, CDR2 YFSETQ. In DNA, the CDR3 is TGCGCCAGCAGCTTGGTTCTCGACAGGAGCTACGAGCAGTACTTC. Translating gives CASSLVLDRSYEQYF. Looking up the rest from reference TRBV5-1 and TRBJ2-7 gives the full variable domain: KAGVTQTPRYLIKTRGQQVTLSCSPISGHRSVSWYQQTPGQGLQFLFEYFSETQRNKGNFPGRFSGRQFSNSRSEMNVSTLELGDSALYLCASSLVLDRSYEQYFGPGTRLTVT.

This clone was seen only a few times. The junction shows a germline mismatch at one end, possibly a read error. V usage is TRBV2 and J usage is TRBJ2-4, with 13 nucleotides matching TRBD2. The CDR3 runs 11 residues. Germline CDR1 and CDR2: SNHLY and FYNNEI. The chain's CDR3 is CASGDGLAGDF. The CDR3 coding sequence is TGTGCCAGCGGGGACGGACTAGCGGGGGACTTC. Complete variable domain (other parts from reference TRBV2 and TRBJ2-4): EPEVTQTPSHQVTQMGQEVILRCVPISNHLYFYWYRQILGQKVEFLVSFYNNEISEKSEIFDDQFSVERPDGSNFTLKIRSTKLEDSAMYFCASGDGLAGDFGAGTRLSVL.

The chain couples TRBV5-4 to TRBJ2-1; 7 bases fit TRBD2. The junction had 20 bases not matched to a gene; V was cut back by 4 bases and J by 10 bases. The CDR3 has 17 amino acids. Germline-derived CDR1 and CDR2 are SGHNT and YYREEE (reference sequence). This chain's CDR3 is CASSPRPGREWNREQFF. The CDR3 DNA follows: TGTGCCAGCAGCCCCCGGCCGGGGCGGGAGTGGAATCGGGAGCAGTTCTTC. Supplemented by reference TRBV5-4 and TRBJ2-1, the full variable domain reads ETGVTQSPTHLIKTRGQQVTLRCSSQSGHNTVSWYQQALGQGPQFIFQYYREEENGRGNFPPRFSGLQFPNYSSELNVNALELDDSALYLCASSPRPGREWNREQFFGPGTRLTVL.

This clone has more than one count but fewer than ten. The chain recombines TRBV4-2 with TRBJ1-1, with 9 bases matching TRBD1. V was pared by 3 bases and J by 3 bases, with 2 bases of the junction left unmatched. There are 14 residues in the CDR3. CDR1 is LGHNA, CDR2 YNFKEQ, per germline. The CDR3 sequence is CASSHGTGHTEAFF. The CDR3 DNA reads TGTGCCAGCAGCCATGGGACAGGGCACACTGAAGCTTTCTTT.

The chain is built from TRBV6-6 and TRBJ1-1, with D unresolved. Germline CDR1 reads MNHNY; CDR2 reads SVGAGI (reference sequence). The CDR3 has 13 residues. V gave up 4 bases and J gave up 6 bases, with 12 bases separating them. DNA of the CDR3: TGTGCCAGCAGTTTGAGCTGGTCTTCTGAAGCTTTCTTT. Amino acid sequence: CASSLSWSSEAFF.

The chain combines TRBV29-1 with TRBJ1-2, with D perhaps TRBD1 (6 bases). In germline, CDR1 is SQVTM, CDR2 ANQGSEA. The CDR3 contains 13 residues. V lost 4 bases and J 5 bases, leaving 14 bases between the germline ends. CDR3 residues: CSVGTGIHYGYTF. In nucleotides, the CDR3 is TGCAGCGTTGGAACAGGGATTCATTATGGCTACACCTTC.

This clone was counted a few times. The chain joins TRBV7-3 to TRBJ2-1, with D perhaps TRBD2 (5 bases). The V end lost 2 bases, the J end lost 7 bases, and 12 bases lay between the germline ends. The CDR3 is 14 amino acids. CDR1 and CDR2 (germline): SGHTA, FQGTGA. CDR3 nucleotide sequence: TGTGCCAGCAGCTTAGAGGGAGTCAGGAATGAGCAGTTCTTC. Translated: CASSLEGVRNEQFF. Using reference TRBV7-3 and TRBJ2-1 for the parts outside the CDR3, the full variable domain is GAGVSQTPSNKVTEKGKYVELRCDPISGHTALYWYRQSLGQGPEFLIYFQGTGAADDSGLPNDRFFAVRPEGSVSTLKIQRTERGDSAVYLCASSLEGVRNEQFFGPGTRLTVL.

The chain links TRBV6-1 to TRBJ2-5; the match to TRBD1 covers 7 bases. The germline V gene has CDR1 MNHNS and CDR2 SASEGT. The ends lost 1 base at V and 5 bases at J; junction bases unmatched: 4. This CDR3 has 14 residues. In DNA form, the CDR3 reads TGTGCCAGCAGTGAAGGATCACAGGGGGAGACCCAGTACTTC. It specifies CASSEGSQGETQYF.

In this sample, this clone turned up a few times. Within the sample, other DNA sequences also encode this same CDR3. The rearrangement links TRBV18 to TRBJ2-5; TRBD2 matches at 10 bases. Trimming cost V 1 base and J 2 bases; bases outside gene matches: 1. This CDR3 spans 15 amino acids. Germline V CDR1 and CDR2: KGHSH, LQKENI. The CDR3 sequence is CASSPRTSGQETQYF. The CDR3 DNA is TGTGCCAGCTCACCACGGACTAGCGGTCAAGAGACCCAGTACTTC.

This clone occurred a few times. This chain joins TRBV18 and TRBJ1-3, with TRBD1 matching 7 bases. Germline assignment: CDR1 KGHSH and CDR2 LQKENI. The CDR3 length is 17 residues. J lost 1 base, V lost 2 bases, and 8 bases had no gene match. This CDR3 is CASSPKEGQVSGNTIYF. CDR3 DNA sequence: TGTGCCAGCTCACCAAAAGAAGGACAGGTTTCTGGAAACACCATATATTTT.

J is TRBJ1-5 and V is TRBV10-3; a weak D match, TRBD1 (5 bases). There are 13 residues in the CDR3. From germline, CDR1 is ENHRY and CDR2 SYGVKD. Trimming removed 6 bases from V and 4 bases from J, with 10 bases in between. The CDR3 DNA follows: TGTGCCATCAGACAGGATAATAATCAGCCCCAGCATTTT. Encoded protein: CAIRQDNNQPQHF.

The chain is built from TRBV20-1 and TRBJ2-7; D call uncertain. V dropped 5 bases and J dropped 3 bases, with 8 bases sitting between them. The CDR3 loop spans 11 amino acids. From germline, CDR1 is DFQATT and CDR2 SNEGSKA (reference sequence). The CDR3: CSAALSYEQYF. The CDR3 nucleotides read TGCAGTGCTGCACTGAGCTACGAGCAGTACTTC.

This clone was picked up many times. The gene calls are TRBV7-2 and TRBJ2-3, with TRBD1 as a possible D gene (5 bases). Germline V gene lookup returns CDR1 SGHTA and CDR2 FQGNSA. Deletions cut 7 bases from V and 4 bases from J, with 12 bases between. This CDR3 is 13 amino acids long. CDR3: CASTGRVADTQYF. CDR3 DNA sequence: TGTGCCAGCACGGGCAGGGTGGCAGATACGCAGTATTTT.

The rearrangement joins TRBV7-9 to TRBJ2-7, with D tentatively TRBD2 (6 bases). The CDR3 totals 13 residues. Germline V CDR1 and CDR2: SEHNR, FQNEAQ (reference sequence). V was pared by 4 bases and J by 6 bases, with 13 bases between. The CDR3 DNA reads TGTGCCAGCAGCTCGCTAGCGCCGTCCGAGCAGTACTTC. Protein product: CASSSLAPSEQYF.